These T cell receptor beta chains were read from a single sample in a study of CD8+CD57+ T cells in acquired aplastic anemia. Using its own MiXCR run on the reads, TCRdb lists one record per CDR3 protein. This table holds just over 400,000 distinct CDR3 sequences, 65% to 80% found once. What was sequenced was sorted CD4+, CD8+, or CD8+CD57+ T cells (not recorded which) from PBMCs. The receptors here all came from a human donor in good health, serving as a control. The CDR3 runs from the conserved cysteine through the conserved F or W. A D gene is named only where the DNA matches it firmly. Where a row states a size, it is once, few, many or the class of an expanded clone; other rows omit it.

DNA	CDR3	size	V	J	D
TGTGCCACCACAGGAAACACCATATATTTT	CATTGNTIYF	NA	TRBV6-1	TRBJ1-3	NA
TGCAGTGTAGAACCGGGACAGGAGAACGTTGAAGCTTTCTTT	CSVEPGQENVEAFF	once	TRBV20-1	TRBJ1-1	TRBD1
TGTGCCAGCAACCCCCGGCCGGTCTACAAAGAATTTATGTTT	CASNPRPVYKEFMF	NA	TRBV7-2	TRBJ1-1	NA
TGTGCCAGCAGCCTTCAGGGGAGTGAACAGCTGTATTTT	CASSLQGSEQLYF	NA	TRBV7-9	TRBJ2-3	NA
TGTGCCAGCAGCCAAGATAGAGGGAGACAGGTCGGCCGGGAGACCCAGTACTTC	CASSQDRGRQVGRETQYF	NA	TRBV14	TRBJ2-5	NA
TGTGCCAGCAGCATGGCCGGGACCGCGGCTACCGGGGAGACCCAGTACTTC	CASSMAGTAATGETQYF	NA	TRBV7-2	TRBJ2-5	NA
TGCGCCAGCAGCTTTCGGGGGCAGAGGTCACCCCTCCACTTT	CASSFRGQRSPLHF	few	TRBV5-1	TRBJ1-6	NA
TGTGCCAGCAGCCTCGCTGGGGGGAACTCTGGAAACACCTTC	CASSLAGGNSGNTF	NA	TRBV7-2	TRBJ2-5	NA
TGTGCCAGCAGCCTAGCGGGGGCGGGAGAAGAGACACAGTACTTC	CASSLAGAGEETQYF	NA	TRBV7-2	TRBJ2-5	TRBD2
TGTGCCAGCAGCTGGACAGGGGCGGGGACCCAGTACTTC	CASSWTGAGTQYF	many	TRBV7-6	TRBJ2-5	TRBD1
TGTGCCGGCAGTGAACCCATCAGGGATGGCTACACCTTC	CAGSEPIRDGYTF	once	TRBV2	TRBJ1-2	NA
TGTGCCAGCAGTGCAGGGGATTGGAGCAATCAGCCCCAGCATTTT	CASSAGDWSNQPQHF	many	TRBV6-5	TRBJ1-5	NA
TGTGCCATCAGTGAGACAGGGGCTGGAAACACCATATATTTT	CAISETGAGNTIYF	NA	TRBV10-3	TRBJ1-3	TRBD1
TGTGCCAGCAGACCCCGCGGGGAAGGGCCCCTCCACTTT	CASRPRGEGPLHF	medium-sized	TRBV7-2	TRBJ1-6	NA
TGTGTCAGTAGTCCGATCTTAGCGCTCAATCAGCCTCAGCATTTT	CVSSPILALNQPQHF	NA	TRBV19	TRBJ1-5	NA
TGTGCCAGTAGTACCGAACTGATCGAGAACACTGAAGCTTTCTTT	CASSTELIENTEAFF	many	TRBV19	TRBJ1-1	NA
TGCGCCAGCAGCTTTACAGTGAACACTGAAGCTTTCTTT	CASSFTVNTEAFF	many	TRBV5-1	TRBJ1-1	NA
TGTGCCAGCGCAGTTTTAGGGGGCGGTGGTGGCTACACCTTC	CASAVLGGGGGYTF	few	TRBV2	TRBJ1-2	TRBD1
TGTGCCAGCAGCGTAGGGCCGGGTCAGGACACCTACTTT	CASSVGPGQDTYF	NA	TRBV9	TRBJ1-5	NA
TGCAGCGTTGATGAAGGGTCGAGAGGCTACACCTTC	CSVDEGSRGYTF	once	TRBV29-1	TRBJ1-2	NA
TGTGCCAGCAGCTTCCCTAACTATGGCTACACCTTC	CASSFPNYGYTF	NA	TRBV7-3	TRBJ1-2	NA
TGTGCCAGCAGCCGCACCGGGACAGGCGGCTATGGCTACACCTTC	CASSRTGTGGYGYTF	NA	TRBV11-2	TRBJ1-2	TRBD1
TGTGCCGGCAGCCTTGCGGGGCTAGCGGGTTACAATGAGCAGTTCTTC	CAGSLAGLAGYNEQFF	NA	TRBV9	TRBJ2-1	TRBD2
TGTGCCAGTAGTATTCTCCGGGTAAATCAGCCCCAGCATTTT	CASSILRVNQPQHF	NA	TRBV19	TRBJ1-5	NA
TGTGCCAGCAGTTATAGCCCGGACAGCTACGAGCAGTACTTC	CASSYSPDSYEQYF	NA	TRBV6-5	TRBJ2-7	NA
TGCGCCAGCAGCTTGGGCGGGGCGGGGGGCCCAGATACGCAGTATTTT	CASSLGGAGGPDTQYF	many	TRBV5-1	TRBJ2-3	TRBD2
TGTGCCAGCAGCGACCACGGACTAGCGGGAGGGGAGCAGTACTTC	CASSDHGLAGGEQYF	NA	TRBV9	TRBJ2-7	TRBD2
TGCGCCAGCAGATTGGCAGAGGGAAACACCGGGGAGCTGTTTTTT	CASRLAEGNTGELFF	NA	TRBV5-1	TRBJ2-2	NA
TGTGCCAGCAGCTGTGAGCAACAGGGTAAGGGATACGAATTC	CASSCEQQGKGYEF	NA	TRBV7-9	TRBJ1-2	NA
TGCAGTGGCCTTCTAGCGGGGGGGCCGGGGGAGACCCAGTACTTC	CSGLLAGGPGETQYF	many	TRBV20-1	TRBJ2-5	TRBD2
TGTGCCAGCAGTGGGCCCTCCTACAATGAGCAGTTCTTC	CASSGPSYNEQFF	NA	TRBV6-2/TRBV6-3	TRBJ2-1	NA
TGCGCCAGCAGCCAGGGACTAGCGGGAATTAACACCGGGGAGCTGTTTTTT	CASSQGLAGINTGELFF	many	TRBV5-1	TRBJ2-2	TRBD2
TGTGCCACCAGTGACCAGCGGGGGACCTACAATGAGCAGTTCTTC	CATSDQRGTYNEQFF	NA	TRBV24-1	TRBJ2-1	TRBD2
TGTGCCTGGAGTAAGCGCGGGTTGGGAGGAAACACCATATATTTT	CAWSKRGLGGNTIYF	few	TRBV30	TRBJ1-3	NA